Below, 32 T cell receptor beta chains from the same sample are listed, as sequenced in a study of Ad26.COV2.S vaccination and SARS-CoV-2 variants. Here immunoSEQ multiplex PCR was the method, and the copy in TCRdb shows in-frame clones only, minus some. The table lists about 400,000 clones, about 91% of them singletons. Treatment defined: some 20 received Ad26.COV2.S at low or high dose, single or two shots; roughly five received placebo; per-sample allocation not given. Collection of samples fell on day 63 after the first vaccine or placebo injection. The sequences come from peripheral blood, collected in a trial of Ad26.COV2.S vaccine versus placebo. The receptors here all came from a person aged 18-60 years who received the Ad26.COV2.S COVID-19 vaccine or a placebo.

V gene TRBV29-1 combines with J gene TRBJ2-1; a weak D match, TRBD1 (5 bases). Germline-derived CDR1 and CDR2 are SQVTM and ANQGSEA. The germline V and J ends were trimmed by 3 bases and 4 bases, with 16 bases remaining between them. The CDR3 loop spans 15 amino acids. CDR3 bases: TGCAGCGTTGAGTTCGGGCAGGGCCCGTACAATGAGCAGTTCTTC. This sequence encodes CSVEFGQGPYNEQFF.

The chain carries TRBV30 and TRBJ2-1; 9 bases are a match to TRBD2. The CDR3 runs to 13 residues. Trimming cost V 0 bases and J 7 bases; bases outside gene matches: 1. Germline CDR1 is GTSNPN and CDR2 is SVGIG (reference sequence). CDR3 coding DNA: TGTGCCTGGAGTGTGACTAGCGGAAATGAGCAGTTCTTC. Translated: CAWSVTSGNEQFF.

V and J are TRBV28 and TRBJ2-5; possibly TRBD2 for D (5 bases). The germline V and J ends were trimmed by 8 bases and 4 bases, with 14 bases remaining between them. The CDR3 has 13 residues. Germline lookup yields CDR1 MDHEN and CDR2 SYDVKM. The DNA for the CDR3 is TGTGCCAGCGGCCCCGGCGGGCGAGAGACCCAGTACTTC. Its protein is CASGPGGRETQYF.

V and J are TRBV11-3 and TRBJ2-3; 9 bases match TRBD1. Looked up from germline, CDR1 is SGHNT and CDR2 is YENEEA. This CDR3 region has 16 residues. After removal of 4 bases from V and 3 bases from J, the junction contained 8 bases not matched to a gene. In nucleotides, the CDR3 is TGTGCCAGCAGCTCGGGACAGGGCTTTAGTACAGATACGCAGTATTTT. Protein sequence: CASSSGQGFSTDTQYF.

With respect to this clone: This sample includes further DNA sequences coding for the same CDR3. The V gene is TRBV19, the J gene TRBJ2-1, with 12 bases lining up with TRBD2. Germline assignment: CDR1 LNHDA and CDR2 SQIVND (reference sequence). V lost 5 bases and J lost 7; bases outside the gene matches: 3. This CDR3 is 14 amino acids long. The chain's CDR3 is CASSPGTSGNEQFF. The CDR3 bases are TGTGCCAGTAGTCCCGGGACTAGCGGGAATGAGCAGTTCTTC. The full variable domain, completed using reference TRBV19 and TRBJ2-1, is DGGITQSPKYLFRKEGQNVTLSCEQNLNHDAMYWYRQDPGQGLRLIYYSQIVNDFQKGDIAEGYSVSREKKESFPLTVTSAQKNPTAFYLCASSPGTSGNEQFFGPGTRLTVL.

The chain couples TRBV30 to TRBJ2-7; the match to TRBD2 covers 8 bases. Per the germline V gene, CDR1 is GTSNPN and CDR2 is SVGIG (reference sequence). With V trimmed by 1 base and J by 0 bases, 11 bases remained unmatched. The CDR3 is 17 amino acids. The CDR3 here is CAWSGGSLAGSSYEQYF. CDR3 in DNA: TGTGCCTGGAGTGGGGGGTCTCTAGCGGGTAGCTCCTACGAGCAGTACTTC.

The chain recombines TRBV11-2 with TRBJ2-1, with D perhaps matching TRBD2 (6 bases). The CDR3 consists of 12 residues. Trimming removed 5 bases from V and 7 bases from J, with 9 bases in between. CDR1 is SGHAT and CDR2 is FQNNGV in the germline V gene. Written as DNA, the CDR3 is TGTGCCAGCAGCCCCCTAGCGAATGAGCAGTTCTTC. It encodes CASSPLANEQFF.

The V call is TRBV5-1, the J call TRBJ2-1; D perhaps matches TRBD2 (6 bases). This CDR3 has 14 amino acids. Trimming pared 2 bases from V and 3 bases from J, leaving 9 bases between. CDR1 is SGHRS, CDR2 YFSETQ, per germline. The DNA for the CDR3 is TGCGCCAGCAGCTTCCGGGAGCGCTACAATGAGCAGTTCTTC. It codes for CASSFRERYNEQFF.

The rearrangement links TRBV5-1 to TRBJ1-2, with TRBD1 matching 9 bases. The CDR3 runs to 14 residues. After removal of 3 bases from V and 3 bases from J, the junction contained 3 bases not matched to a gene. Germline CDR1 reads SGHRS; CDR2 reads YFSETQ. CDR3 sequence reads: CASSWTGEDYGYTF. The CDR3 nucleotides are TGCGCCAGCAGCTGGACAGGGGAGGACTATGGCTACACCTTC. Supplemented by reference TRBV5-1 and TRBJ1-2, the full variable domain reads KAGVTQTPRYLIKTRGQQVTLSCSPISGHRSVSWYQQTPGQGLQFLFEYFSETQRNKGNFPGRFSGRQFSNSRSEMNVSTLELGDSALYLCASSWTGEDYGYTFGSGTRLTVV.

The V call is TRBV10-3, the J call TRBJ2-7; D is possibly TRBD1 or TRBD2 (5 bases each). Germline-derived CDR1 and CDR2 are ENHRY and SYGVKD. The CDR3 runs 13 residues. The V end was cut by 9 bases, the J end by 3 bases, with 15 bases between. The CDR3 here is CAISEGQYYEQYF. In DNA form, the CDR3 reads TGTGCCATTTCCGAGGGGCAGTACTACGAGCAGTACTTC.

The chain employs TRBV19 and TRBJ2-3; a possible D gene is TRBD2 (5 bases). This CDR3 has 14 amino acids. CDR1 and CDR2 (germline): LNHDA, SQIVND (reference sequence). Trimming left V 6 bases short and J 4 bases short, with 14 bases between. CDR3 protein: CASSSGISADTQYF. CDR3 bases: TGTGCCAGTAGCTCCGGGATTAGCGCAGATACGCAGTATTTT.

The chain recombines TRBV4-1 with TRBJ2-7; the match to TRBD1 covers 12 bases. With V trimmed by 4 bases and J by 1 base, 2 bases remained unmatched. The CDR3 is made up of 15 amino acids. The germline V gene has CDR1 MGHRA and CDR2 YSYEKL. CDR3 nucleotides: TGCGCCAGCAGCCCGGGACAGGGGGCTTCCTACGAGCAGTACTTC. Translation: CASSPGQGASYEQYF.

The J gene is TRBJ2-7, the V gene TRBV27; tentative D call: TRBD2 (5 bases). There are 15 residues in the CDR3. V lost 5 bases and J 4 bases, leaving 18 bases between the germline ends. Germline assignment: CDR1 MNHEY and CDR2 SMNVEV (reference sequence). CDR3 DNA sequence: TGTGCCAGCAGTACCCCCGGGCGGGTCCGGTACGAGCAGTACTTC. It encodes CASSTPGRVRYEQYF.

This sequence joins TRBV12-5 and TRBJ1-5, with D unresolved. The CDR3 length is 12 residues. The V gene lost 6 bases and the J gene lost 5 bases, with 8 bases spanning the gap. Germline lookup yields CDR1 LGHNT and CDR2 FRNRAP. CDR3 nucleotide sequence: TGTGCTAGTGGCCCTGAGTATCAGCCCCAGCATTTT. Its protein is CASGPEYQPQHF.

The V call is TRBV9, the J call TRBJ2-3; unclear D gene. This CDR3 contains 14 residues. Germline V gene lookup returns CDR1 SGDLS and CDR2 YYNGEE. The ends were cut back, 3 bases at V and 1 base at J, with 9 bases in the middle. The CDR3 nucleotides read TGTGCCAGCAGCGCTTGGACGCGCACAGATACGCAGTATTTT. Encoded protein: CASSAWTRTDTQYF.

The rearrangement uses TRBV5-4 and TRBJ2-1; 7 bases are a match to TRBD2. The J segment lost 2 bases and the V segment lost 4 bases, leaving 12 bases of the junction unmatched. CDR1 SGHNT and CDR2 YYREEE come from the germline V gene (reference sequence). This CDR3 has 17 residues. CDR3 region: CASSPSVVAGPYNEQFF. CDR3 nucleotides: TGTGCCAGCAGCCCCTCTGTAGTAGCGGGCCCCTACAATGAGCAGTTCTTC.

The rearrangement links TRBV5-5 to TRBJ2-1, with 10 nucleotides matching TRBD1. With 0 bases clipped from V and 0 bases from J, the junction kept 0 bases outside the gene matches. Germline-derived CDR1 and CDR2 are SGHKS and YYEKEE (reference sequence). This CDR3 has 16 amino acids. CDR3 in amino acids: CASSLGDRGSYNEQFF. CDR3 bases: TGTGCCAGCAGCTTGGGGGACAGGGGCTCCTACAATGAGCAGTTCTTC. The variable domain in full, completed from reference TRBV5-5 and TRBJ2-1, reads DAGVTQSPTHLIKTRGQQVTLRCSPISGHKSVSWYQQVLGQGPQFIFQYYEKEERGRGNFPDRFSARQFPNYSSELNVNALLLGDSALYLCASSLGDRGSYNEQFFGPGTRLTVL.

The chain combines TRBV10-3 with TRBJ2-1; 10 positions match TRBD2. Germline values: CDR1 ENHRY, CDR2 SYGVKD. The trim removed 4 bases at V and 6 bases at J, leaving 9 bases unmatched. The CDR3 loop spans 16 amino acids. The CDR3 sequence is CAISGGAGGRVNEQFF. For the CDR3, the DNA is TGTGCCATCAGTGGGGGAGCGGGAGGGAGGGTCAATGAGCAGTTCTTC.

The rearrangement links TRBV29-1 to TRBJ2-3, with D perhaps TRBD1 (6 bases). CDR1 is SQVTM and CDR2 is ANQGSEA in the germline V gene. V was cut by 3 bases and J by 4 bases, with 8 bases left in between. The CDR3 is 12 amino acids. CDR3 in DNA: TGCAGCGTTGATGGGGGCCCAGATACGCAGTATTTT. Protein sequence: CSVDGGPDTQYF.

The J gene is TRBJ1-1, the V gene TRBV5-1, with D hard to call. The CDR3 runs to 15 residues. V gave up 0 bases and J gave up 1 base, with 10 bases separating them. Germline CDR1 and CDR2: SGHRS and YFSETQ. CDR3 in amino acids: CASSLAGGPNTEAFF. CDR3 nucleotides: TGCGCCAGCAGCTTGGCCGGAGGCCCGAACACTGAAGCTTTCTTT.

The rearrangement uses TRBV11-2 and TRBJ1-3, with TRBD1 as a possible D gene (5 bases). V dropped 7 bases and J dropped 3 bases, with 13 bases sitting between them. CDR1 and CDR2 from the germline V gene are SGHAT and FQNNGV. The CDR3 runs 14 residues. CDR3 in DNA: TGTGCCAGCATCAAACAGGAACTTGGAAACACCATATATTTT. Its protein is CASIKQELGNTIYF.

The V call is TRBV27, the J call TRBJ2-1; a weak D match, TRBD2 (6 bases). Germline CDR1 and CDR2: MNHEY and SMNVEV (reference sequence). The CDR3 runs to 14 residues. V lost 7 bases to trimming and J lost 5 bases, with 15 bases between them. The CDR3 DNA is TGTGCCAGCACGAGTCTCGGGGGTGACAATGAGCAGTTCTTC. Its translation is CASTSLGGDNEQFF.

The V call is TRBV28, the J call TRBJ2-4, with 11 bases identical to TRBD2. The germline V gene has CDR1 MDHEN and CDR2 SYDVKM. This CDR3 comprises 21 residues. V gave up 1 base and J gave up 1 base; unmatched junction bases: 15. The CDR3 reads CASSLLTQTSGITLAKNIQYF. The CDR3 DNA follows: TGTGCCAGCAGTTTATTGACCCAGACTAGCGGGATTACTCTGGCCAAAAACATTCAGTACTTC. Based on the CDR3 plus reference TRBV28 and TRBJ2-4, the full variable domain is DVKVTQSSRYLVKRTGEKVFLECVQDMDHENMFWYRQDPGLGLRLIYFSYDVKMKEKGDIPEGYSVSREKKERFSLILESASTNQTSMYLCASSLLTQTSGITLAKNIQYFGAGTRLSVL.

The chain recombines TRBV2 with TRBJ1-1; no clear D gene. The V gene's germline CDR1 is SNHLY and CDR2 FYNNEI. This CDR3 comprises 16 residues. Trimming took 8 bases from V and 0 from J, leaving 19 bases between them. The CDR3 coding sequence is TGTGCCAGCTCAACCCCCCCAGGACGGATGAACACTGAAGCTTTCTTT. Translation: CASSTPPGRMNTEAFF.

The rearrangement joins TRBV29-1 to TRBJ1-2, with D unclear. The CDR3 contains 13 residues. V was clipped by 3 bases and J by 8 bases, with 16 bases between them. CDR1 SQVTM and CDR2 ANQGSEA come from the germline V gene. The chain's CDR3 is CSVDMQEAMGYTF. CDR3 coding DNA: TGCAGCGTTGACATGCAGGAAGCTATGGGCTACACCTTC.

This clone was seen once. As DNA, the CDR3 is TGTGCCAGCAGTTTTCTCTACGAGCAGTACTTC. This translates into CASSFLYEQYF. The chain couples TRBV12-3 or TRBV12-4 to TRBJ2-7; no clear D. With 3 bases removed from V and 3 bases from J, the gap between germline ends came to 3 bases. The CDR3 sequence is 11 residues long.

This rearrangement joins TRBV27 to TRBJ1-6, with unresolved D. Trimming removed 4 bases at V and 9 bases at J, with 10 bases between. Germline V gene data show CDR1 as MNHEY and CDR2 as SMNVEV (reference sequence). The CDR3 has 13 amino acids. DNA of the CDR3: TGTGCCAGCAGTTCGTACAGCCGTTCACCCCTCCACTTT. Residues: CASSSYSRSPLHF.

This clone has more than one count but fewer than ten. The chain has TRBV30 and TRBJ1-5; D not certain. The germline CDR1 and CDR2 sequences are GTSNPN and SVGIG (reference sequence). The CDR3 loop spans 15 amino acids. The germline V and J ends were trimmed by 1 base and 0 bases, with 10 bases remaining between them. The CDR3 spells CAWSGGSSSNQPQHF. The CDR3 nucleotides read TGTGCCTGGAGTGGCGGAAGTTCTAGCAATCAGCCCCAGCATTTT.

The genes are TRBV6-6 and TRBJ2-3; D not certain. CDR1 MNHNY and CDR2 SVGAGI come from the germline V gene (reference sequence). The CDR3 covers 11 residues. V was trimmed by 4 bases and J by 5 bases, leaving 4 bases between them. The CDR3 loop is CASSFQDTQYF. CDR3 nucleotides: TGTGCCAGCAGTTTCCAAGATACGCAGTATTTT.

V gene TRBV29-1 combines with J gene TRBJ2-3; 7 nucleotides line up with TRBD2. The CDR3 loop spans 15 amino acids. Trimming removed 8 bases from V and 2 bases from J; junction bases left unmatched: 13. The germline V gene encodes CDR1 SQVTM and CDR2 ANQGSEA. CDR3 loop: CSSVRAGEPTDTQYF. The DNA of the CDR3 is TGCAGCTCCGTGCGGGCGGGAGAACCCACAGATACGCAGTATTTT.

The chain employs TRBV12-5 and TRBJ1-1; 7 bases match TRBD1. Germline CDR1 and CDR2: LGHNT and FRNRAP. With V trimmed by 6 bases and J by 4 bases, 5 bases remained unmatched. The CDR3 sequence is 13 residues long. The CDR3 is CASGTDRVTEAFF. As DNA, the CDR3 is TGTGCTAGTGGGACTGACAGGGTCACTGAAGCTTTCTTT. The variable domain in full, with the rest retrieved from reference TRBV12-5 and TRBJ1-1, is DARVTQTPRHKVTEMGQEVTMRCQPILGHNTVFWYRQTMMQGLELLAYFRNRAPLDDSGMPKDRFSAEMPDATLATLKIQPSEPRDSAVYFCASGTDRVTEAFFGQGTRLTVV.

This chain links TRBV30 with TRBJ2-5; 7 bases map to TRBD2. Germline CDR1 GTSNPN, CDR2 SVGIG (reference sequence). After removal of 5 bases from V and 5 bases from J, the junction contained 2 bases not matched to a gene. The CDR3 has 11 residues. For the CDR3, the DNA is TGTGCCTGGCGGGGGGTGGAGACCCAGTACTTC. This sequence encodes CAWRGVETQYF.